The 8 T cell receptor beta chains listed next were all sequenced from one sample in a study of OX40 agonist ivuxolimab in advanced cancers. Libraries came from the immunoSEQ multiplex PCR assay. As stored in TCRdb, this immuneACCESS dataset retains in-frame rearrangements with V and J assigned. A fraction of the clones does not appear; measured against another copy, unresolved V genes explain less than half of the discrepancy, and the remainder lacks a known reason. The sample records tens of thousands of clones, more than 85% of which are singletons. The ten largest clonotypes hold approximately 6.9% of the sample. This specimen was CD4+ or CD8+ T cells sorted from blood, taken in a trial of the OX40 agonist ivuxolimab. Source of these receptors: an adult with an advanced solid tumor such as melanoma, head and neck, liver or kidney cancer.

The chain couples TRBV7-2 to TRBJ2-7; D may match TRBD1 or TRBD2 (5 bases each). This CDR3 spans 14 amino acids. The V gene's germline CDR1 is SGHTA and CDR2 FQGNSA. Between the trimmed V and J ends, which lost 3 bases and 8 bases, there was a span of 17 bases. The CDR3 here is CASSFSLGARKQYF. The CDR3 DNA is TGTGCCAGCAGCTTCTCTCTCGGGGCGAGGAAGCAGTACTTC.

The gene calls are TRBV19 and TRBJ1-5; the match to TRBD1 covers 8 bases. This CDR3 is 16 amino acids long. Germline assignment: CDR1 LNHDA and CDR2 SQIVND (reference sequence). Losses at the gene ends were 5 bases for V and 0 bases for J; bases not matched to a gene: 6. This CDR3 reads CASSASTGVSNQPQHF. CDR3 bases: TGTGCCAGTAGTGCGTCGACAGGGGTTAGCAATCAGCCCCAGCATTTT.

Only one count was recorded for this clone. CDR3 coding DNA: TGTGCAAGTCGCACCCGAGGGGACAGGGTCGTTAGGGGAGAGACCCAGTACTTC. This translates into CASRTRGDRVVRGETQYF. V is TRBV12-2 and J is TRBJ2-5; TRBD1, the table's D call, lacks a check against the DNA. TRBV12-2 is deemed a pseudogene. The CDR3 runs 18 residues.

This clone occurred a few times. The rearrangement joins TRBV15 to TRBJ1-4, with TRBD1 matching 8 bases. In germline, CDR1 is LNHNV, CDR2 YYDKDF (reference sequence). There are 16 residues in the CDR3. With V trimmed by 8 bases and J by 8 bases, 16 bases remained unmatched. The DNA of the CDR3 is TGTGCCACCGGTACCGAGGGCAGGGGGCAGTGGGAAAAACTGTTTTTT. It codes for CATGTEGRGQWEKLFF.

The rearrangement links TRBV5-1 to TRBJ2-1; possibly TRBD2 for D (5 bases). Per the germline V gene, CDR1 is SGHRS and CDR2 is YFSETQ. The CDR3 has 14 residues. Trimming stripped 3 bases from V and 7 bases from J, with 14 bases between. The CDR3 DNA reads as TGCGCCAGCAGCTGGAGGCTCCCCGGGAATGAGCAGTTCTTC. Its translation: CASSWRLPGNEQFF. Full variable domain (outside the CDR3, taken from reference TRBV5-1 and TRBJ2-1): KAGVTQTPRYLIKTRGQQVTLSCSPISGHRSVSWYQQTPGQGLQFLFEYFSETQRNKGNFPGRFSGRQFSNSRSEMNVSTLELGDSALYLCASSWRLPGNEQFFGPGTRLTVL.

This clone was observed a handful of times. V and J are TRBV6-1 and TRBJ2-3; D may be TRBD1 or TRBD2 (5 bases each). Germline CDR1 and CDR2: MNHNS and SASEGT. The CDR3 is 15 amino acids. Trimming left V 4 bases short and J 4 bases short, with 15 bases between. CDR3 loop: CASSVGPYGADTQYF. CDR3 nucleotide sequence: TGTGCCAGCAGTGTGGGACCATATGGGGCAGATACGCAGTATTTT.

The V call is TRBV19, the J call TRBJ2-7; 9 bases map to TRBD1. CDR1 and CDR2 (germline): LNHDA, SQIVND (reference sequence). The CDR3 extends over 15 amino acids. Unmatched junction bases numbered 13, after V lost 1 base and J lost 12 bases. In nucleotides, the CDR3 is TGTGCCAGTAGTATAGTGGGGGACAGGGACCTGGATCTGTACTTC. Translating gives CASSIVGDRDLDLYF.

The V gene is TRBV6-1, the J gene TRBJ2-7, with 9 bases that match TRBD1. The CDR3 contains 15 residues. Germline CDR1 MNHNS, CDR2 SASEGT. V lost 5 bases and J lost 4; bases outside the gene matches: 9. CDR3 sequence (DNA): TGTGCCAGCAGTAGTCTCGGACAGGGGAAGTACGAGCAGTACTTC. Protein product: CASSSLGQGKYEQYF.